Sequencing of this T cell receptor (beta chain) was carried out in a study of CD8 T cells in ankylosing spondylitis. Findings of the study overall: Clones linked to disease were reported to show significant enrichment in matched ankylosing spondylitis synovial fluid. Earlier studies detected some motif variants in reactive arthritis synovial fluid and blood.

TCRdb itself ran the 5' RACE reads through MiXCR, one entry per CDR3 protein. There are around 88,000 distinct CDR3 sequences in the sample; about 9% occur only once, and roughly 5% lies in the top ten. The CDR3 is 14 residues long. Trimming shortened V by 3 bases and J by 4 bases, and 7 bases separated the two germline ends. Germline V gene sequence: CDR1 MDHEN, CDR2 SYDVKM. This clonotype was observed many times. The antigen is undetermined. Material: blood, either unsorted or a sorted T cell fraction (not recorded which). This sequence originates from a male donor with ankylosing spondylitis or in good health (not recorded which). The chain has TRBV28 and TRBJ2-6; D call uncertain. The CDR3 nucleotides are TGTGCCAGCAGTTTTGGGTTCGGGGCCAACGTCCTGACTTTC. It codes for CASSFGFGANVLTF.